This T cell receptor (beta chain) was sequenced during a study of CD8 T cells in ankylosing spondylitis. Germline lookup yields CDR1 SNHLY and CDR2 FYNNEI. V shed 9 bases, J shed 4 bases, and the junction held 9 bases outside the gene matches. CDR3 length equals 15 residues. The study, taken as a whole, reports: Roughly eight highly homologous variants made up a TCR beta motif that seemed to typify ankylosing spondylitis blood. Reported data indicate significant enrichment of disease-linked clones within matched ankylosing spondylitis synovial fluid.

Quantitative 5'-RACE was performed with molecular barcodes, and it yielded the TCR beta libraries. TCRdb re-analysed the 5' RACE reads in MiXCR, keeping a single row per CDR3 protein. The table includes roughly 190,000 distinct CDR3 sequences, roughly 13% detected once. There are a few counts of this clonotype. Its antigen is currently unknown. The V gene is TRBV2, the J gene TRBJ2-2; 9 bases are shared with TRBD1. The clonotype comes from a male donor with ankylosing spondylitis or in good health (not recorded which). Sequenced: blood, either unsorted or a sorted T cell fraction (not recorded which). The DNA for the CDR3 is TGTGCCAGGGGCCACAGGGGGCGAGCCACCGGGGAGCTGTTTTTT. It codes for CARGHRGRATGELFF.